The 16 T cell receptor beta chains listed next were all sequenced from one sample in a study of T cell repertoires in cytomegalovirus infection. MiXCR was run by TCRdb on the reads, yielding one entry per CDR3 protein. The profile shows nearly 550,000 distinct CDR3 sequences, approximately 15% of them singletons. The sample was CD8+ T cells from PBMCs. These TCRs come from a human donor in good health (CMV status not recorded). Some clones in this sample may be carry-over from other donors' samples.

This clonotype was observed a few times. This chain uses TRBV2 with TRBJ1-5, with TRBD1 matching 8 bases. CDR1 SNHLY and CDR2 FYNNEI come from the germline V gene. V shed 4 bases and J 7 bases; nucleotides not matched to a gene: 9. The CDR3 runs to 15 residues. The CDR3 sequence: CASSVETGDWQPQHF. Here the CDR3 DNA reads TGTGCCAGCAGTGTTGAGACAGGGGACTGGCAGCCCCAGCATTTT.

This clonotype was observed at least ten times. J is TRBJ1-6 and V is TRBV10-3; 9 positions agree with TRBD1. Germline-derived CDR1 and CDR2 are ENHRY and SYGVKD. V lost 10 bases, J lost 6 bases, and 4 bases stayed unmatched. The CDR3 is 13 residues long. DNA of the CDR3: TGTGCCACCGGACAGGGGTCTAATTCACCCCTCCACTTT. Its protein product is CATGQGSNSPLHF.

This clonotype was found many times. The chain is built from TRBV7-4 and TRBJ2-7, with D hard to call. This CDR3 has 16 residues. Germline V gives CDR1 SGHVT, CDR2 SQSDAQ. V lost 5 bases, J lost 0 bases, and 17 bases lay in between. In DNA form, the CDR3 reads TGTGCCAGCAGCCCCGGGCTGGGCGAGACCTCCTACGAGCAGTACTTC. Its translation: CASSPGLGETSYEQYF.

The chain combines TRBV4-2 with TRBJ1-6; the match to TRBD1 covers 10 bases. CDR1 LGHNA and CDR2 YNFKEQ come from the germline V gene. The junction had 4 bases not matched to a gene; V was cut back by 4 bases and J by 7 bases. This CDR3 is 15 amino acids long. The chain's CDR3 is CASSPGTGENSPLHF. The CDR3 nucleotides read TGTGCCAGCAGCCCCGGGACAGGGGAAAATTCACCCCTCCACTTT.

The chain combines TRBV4-1 with TRBJ2-1; 13 bases match TRBD2. Per germline, CDR1 MGHRA and CDR2 YSYEKL. The length of the CDR3 is 17 residues. The junction had 9 bases not matched to a gene; V was cut back by 2 bases and J by 8 bases. The CDR3 DNA reads as TGCGCCAGCAGCCAAAGGACTAGCGGGAGTAGGCGGGATGAGCAGTTCTTC. It specifies CASSQRTSGSRRDEQFF.

This clonotype was seen a single time. The V gene is TRBV5-1, the J gene TRBJ2-1; no clear D. The germline V gene has CDR1 SGHRS and CDR2 YFSETQ. V shed 5 bases and J shed 0 bases, with 9 bases lying between them. The CDR3 is made up of 14 amino acids. CDR3 sequence (DNA): TGCGCCAGCAGAGGCTCTAGCTCCTACAATGAGCAGTTCTTC. Protein product: CASRGSSSYNEQFF.

In its sample, this clonotype was seen many times. The rearrangement joins TRBV7-8 to TRBJ2-7; D is ambiguous. Germline V gene data show CDR1 as SGHVS and CDR2 as FQNEAQ. Trimming removed 2 bases at V and 0 bases at J, with 11 bases between. The length of the CDR3 is 15 residues. Here the CDR3 DNA reads TGTGCCAGCAGCTTACGGTCGGCGGCCTCCTACGAGCAGTACTTC. Its translation: CASSLRSAASYEQYF.

The V gene is TRBV7-6, the J gene TRBJ1-2, with TRBD1 matching over 8 bases. The CDR3 runs 14 residues. Germline lookup yields CDR1 SGHVS and CDR2 FNYEAQ. Trimming removed 1 base from V and 11 bases from J; junction bases left unmatched: 9. CDR3 in amino acids: CASSLGTGNYVYTF. The CDR3 DNA reads TGTGCCAGCAGCTTAGGGACAGGGAACTATGTTTACACCTTC.

The chain employs TRBV27 and TRBJ1-1; 8 bases agree with TRBD1. V was pared by 7 bases and J by 1 base, with 8 bases of the junction left unmatched. The germline gives CDR1 MNHEY, CDR2 SMNVEV (reference sequence). CDR3 length: 15 amino acids. The chain's CDR3 is CASTLTGAWNTEAFF. The DNA of the CDR3 is TGTGCCAGCACCCTGACAGGGGCTTGGAACACTGAAGCTTTCTTT.

Ten or more counts support this clonotype. The chain carries TRBV10-1 and TRBJ2-5, with a possible D match to TRBD2 (7 bases). With 2 bases removed from V and 1 base from J, the gap between germline ends came to 11 bases. Looked up from germline, CDR1 is WNHNN and CDR2 is SYGVQD (reference sequence). This CDR3 has 15 residues. The CDR3 region is CASSERGAPQETQYF. CDR3 coding DNA: TGCGCCAGCAGTGAGCGGGGGGCACCCCAAGAGACCCAGTACTTC.

V gene TRBV12-5 combines with J gene TRBJ2-1, with 8 positions matching TRBD1. Germline V gives CDR1 LGHNT, CDR2 FRNRAP. There are 13 residues in the CDR3. Trimming removed 7 bases from V and 12 bases from J; junction bases left unmatched: 11. The DNA for the CDR3 is TGTGCTAGTGACCCTTCCGGGACAGGTCGGCAGTTCTTC. It codes for CASDPSGTGRQFF.

This clonotype has a handful of counts. The rearrangement uses TRBV7-3 and TRBJ2-2; 8 positions agree with TRBD1. V was pared by 6 bases and J by 4 bases, with 10 bases of the junction left unmatched. CDR1 SGHTA and CDR2 FQGTGA come from the germline V gene. The CDR3 sequence is 16 residues long. The CDR3 sequence: CASSHPTGVPTGELFF. CDR3 DNA sequence: TGTGCCAGCAGTCACCCGACAGGGGTACCCACCGGGGAGCTGTTTTTT.

This clonotype was picked up many times. CDR3 region: CASSSHRGISYEQYF. The CDR3, as DNA: TGTGCCAGCAGCTCCCACAGGGGGATATCCTACGAGCAGTACTTC. The rearrangement joins TRBV7-2 to TRBJ2-7; the match to TRBD1 covers 8 bases. The CDR3 covers 15 residues. Germline assignment: CDR1 SGHTA and CDR2 FQGNSA. V shed 4 bases and J 1 base; nucleotides not matched to a gene: 6.

In regard to this clonotype: At one end the junction does not follow the germline gene, possibly because of a read error. The chain is built from TRBV12-3 or TRBV12-4 and TRBJ1-2; D is unclear. The CDR3 has 14 residues. CDR3 coding DNA: TGTGCTAGCAGTTCCCCCGGTTTCCTCTATGGCTACACCTTC. It is translated as CASSSPGFLYGYTF.

This clonotype was seen a handful of times. V and J are TRBV9 and TRBJ1-6, with D unclear. The CDR3 spans 16 residues. CDR1 and CDR2 from the germline V gene are SGDLS and YYNGEE. With 4 bases removed from V and 6 bases from J, the gap between germline ends came to 17 bases. Here the CDR3 DNA reads TGTGCCAGCAGCCCTACATCCGGGAAGGCTAATTCACCCCTCCACTTT. It codes for CASSPTSGKANSPLHF.

The rearrangement links TRBV14 to TRBJ1-1, with D hard to call. The ends were cut back, 1 base at V and 7 bases at J, with 13 bases in the middle. The CDR3 sequence is 14 residues long. Germline loops: CDR1 SGHDN, CDR2 FVKESK. Here the CDR3 reads CASSQGGGHYEAFF. The CDR3 nucleotides are TGTGCCAGCAGCCAAGGCGGTGGGCATTATGAAGCTTTCTTT.